This T cell receptor beta chain was profiled in a study of OX40 agonist ivuxolimab in advanced cancers. Study overall: From roughly 20 to 79 years was the age range, with a mean of approximately 58 years, and 65% to 90% were male. Partial responses were achieved by three patients, one with hepatocellular carcinoma and two with cutaneous melanoma.

V was clipped by 0 bases and J by 1 base; unmatched bases: 8. The germline V gene encodes CDR1 SGHRS and CDR2 YFSETQ. The CDR3 contains 19 residues. Generated by immunoSEQ multiplex PCR, the TCRdb table keeps only in-frame clones and is missing some. The repertoire holds over 90,000 clones, with more than 75% as singletons. The receptor was isolated from an adult with an advanced solid tumor such as melanoma, head and neck, liver or kidney cancer. The chain uses TRBV5-1 and TRBJ2-6; 9 bases agree with TRBD2. Sequencing was performed on CD4+ or CD8+ T cells sorted from blood, taken in a trial of the OX40 agonist ivuxolimab. CDR3 loop: CASSLGAGGLSSGANVLTF. Here the CDR3 DNA reads TGCGCCAGCAGCTTGGGAGCGGGGGGCCTTAGTTCTGGGGCCAACGTCCTGACTTTC.